This T cell receptor (beta chain) was sequenced during a study of blood T cells in healthy people across ages. About the research overall: Template switching captured about one barcoded beta molecule per two T cells.

With a J-beta primer mix and a sample-barcoded 5' primer, a second PCR ran about 7 to 12 cycles. TCRdb passed the 5' RACE reads through MiXCR, listing each CDR3 protein once. This sample yields under 1 million distinct CDR3 sequences, of which roughly 44% are seen a single time; approximately 19% belongs to the top ten. The CDR3 sequence is 14 residues long. J gave up 4 bases and V 2 bases, and 1 base lay outside the gene matches. Germline V gene lookup returns CDR1 SEHNR and CDR2 FQNEAQ (reference sequence). The study drew donors from healthy Caucasian individuals in Russia aged roughly 6 to 90. Every donor contributed about 10 milliliters of peripheral blood by blood draw.

This TCR was sampled from a man in his 60s in good health. The sequencing input was blood. J is TRBJ1-3 and V is TRBV7-9; 8 bases are a match to TRBD1. CDR3 region: CASSLPGGGNTIYF. The CDR3, as DNA: TGTGCCAGCAGCTTACCAGGGGGCGGAAACACCATATATTTT.